The 26 T cell receptor beta chains below come from one sample, sequenced in a study of blood T cell repertoires in COVID-19. TCRdb's table, derived via immunoSEQ multiplex PCR, lists solely in-frame clones and lacks some. The sample carries 90,000 or so clones, 65% to 90% recorded once. Sequencing was carried out using peripheral blood. These receptors all come from a man between 60 and 75 years old with acute or convalescent COVID-19.

V is TRBV2 and J is TRBJ1-4, with 7 bases lining up with TRBD1. The V segment lost 4 bases and the J segment 7 bases; nucleotides outside the gene matches: 3. The CDR3 covers 13 residues. From germline, CDR1 is SNHLY and CDR2 FYNNEI. The CDR3 reads CASSVGGGEKLFF. The CDR3 DNA is TGTGCCAGCAGTGTAGGGGGCGGTGAAAAACTGTTTTTT.

This chain joins TRBV5-4 and TRBJ1-2; 8 positions match TRBD1. Germline V gene sequence: CDR1 SGHNT, CDR2 YYREEE (reference sequence). J lost 3 bases, V lost 5 bases, and 12 bases had no gene match. The length of the CDR3 is 16 residues. CDR3 protein: CASSSRGAGGHYGYTF. Here the CDR3 DNA reads TGTGCCAGCAGTTCGCGCGGGGCAGGGGGCCACTATGGCTACACCTTC. The full variable domain, with the rest looked up from reference TRBV5-4 and TRBJ1-2, is ETGVTQSPTHLIKTRGQQVTLRCSSQSGHNTVSWYQQALGQGPQFIFQYYREEENGRGNFPPRFSGLQFPNYSSELNVNALELDDSALYLCASSSRGAGGHYGYTFGSGTRLTVV.

This chain links TRBV29-1 with TRBJ2-5, with a tentative D call TRBD2 (5 bases). The CDR3 spans 12 residues. Trimming took off 4 bases at V and 5 bases at J, with 11 bases between the two ends. Germline CDR1 reads SQVTM; CDR2 reads ANQGSEA. Written as DNA, the CDR3 is TGCAGCGTTGCAGGACTCCAGGAGACCCAGTACTTC. Translated: CSVAGLQETQYF.

The chain carries TRBV19 and TRBJ1-1; unclear D gene. Germline V gene data show CDR1 as LNHDA and CDR2 as SQIVND (reference sequence). This CDR3 spans 11 amino acids. V shed 7 bases and J shed 1 base, with 4 bases lying between them. Written as DNA, the CDR3 is TGTGCCAGTACGAGGAACACTGAAGCTTTCTTT. Translation: CASTRNTEAFF.

The chain recombines TRBV27 with TRBJ2-5; TRBD1 matches at 7 bases. The CDR3 contains 12 residues. In germline, CDR1 is MNHEY, CDR2 SMNVEV (reference sequence). Losses at the gene ends were 8 bases for V and 4 bases for J; bases not matched to a gene: 4. In nucleotides, the CDR3 is TGTGCCAGCGGTCACAGGGGAGAGACCCAGTACTTC. This translates into CASGHRGETQYF.

The chain uses TRBV6-2 or TRBV6-3 and TRBJ1-3; 7 bases are shared with TRBD1. Germline V gives CDR1 MNHEY, CDR2 SVGEGT. The CDR3 sequence is 14 residues long. Germline trimming cut 6 bases from V and 3 bases from J; bases unmatched to any gene: 5. CDR3 residues: CASSDRAHGNTIYF. CDR3 nucleotides: TGTGCCAGCAGCGACAGGGCCCATGGAAACACCATATATTTT.

This clone has just one count. Germline is not matched at one junction end, which may reflect a read error. V is TRBV5-8 and J is TRBJ1-3; 7 bases agree with TRBD1. This CDR3 is built from 13 residues. Germline CDR1 and CDR2: SGHTS and YDEGEE. The CDR3 here is CCAEGATGNTIYF. Here the CDR3 DNA reads TGCTGCGCTGAGGGGGCCACTGGAAACACCATATATTTT.

The CDR3 here is CASSLGQGNSETQYF. CDR3 DNA: TGTGCCAGCAGCTTAGGACAGGGAAATTCAGAGACCCAGTACTTC. The chain joins TRBV7-9 to TRBJ2-5; TRBD1 matches at 7 bases. This CDR3 spans 15 amino acids. The V gene end was trimmed by 1 base and the J gene end by 4 bases; junction bases not matched to a gene: 6. CDR1 and CDR2 from the germline V gene are SEHNR and FQNEAQ (reference sequence).

This clone was detected a few times. This sequence joins TRBV5-4 and TRBJ1-2; no reliable D call. CDR3 size: 11 residues. The V gene lost 0 bases and the J gene lost 14 bases, with 11 bases spanning the gap. The germline V gene has CDR1 SGHNT and CDR2 YYREEE (reference sequence). In DNA, the CDR3 is TGTGCCAGCAGCTTGGGTAACTCGGGAACCTTC. The encoded protein is CASSLGNSGTF. Combining the CDR3 with reference TRBV5-4 and TRBJ1-2 gives the whole variable domain ETGVTQSPTHLIKTRGQQVTLRCSSQSGHNTVSWYQQALGQGPQFIFQYYREEENGRGNFPPRFSGLQFPNYSSELNVNALELDDSALYLCASSLGNSGTFGSGTRLTVV.

Notes on this clone: At one boundary the junction diverges from the germline segment, which might be a read error. The V and J genes are TRBV7-7 and TRBJ2-5; a possible D gene is TRBD1 (6 bases). The CDR3 has 14 residues. Germline CDR1 is SSHAT and CDR2 is FNYEAQ (reference sequence). CDR3 nucleotides: TGTGCTAGCAGCTACGGACAGTACCAAGAGACCCAGTACTTC. Translated, it gives CASSYGQYQETQYF.

The rearrangement links TRBV10-3 to TRBJ2-3, with D tentatively TRBD2 (6 bases). The CDR3 consists of 14 residues. Germline values: CDR1 ENHRY, CDR2 SYGVKD. V was pared by 6 bases and J by 0 bases, with 10 bases between. In DNA, the CDR3 is TGTGCCATCAGCGCGGGACTTAGCACAGATACGCAGTATTTT. Protein sequence: CAISAGLSTDTQYF.

J is TRBJ1-1 and V is TRBV27, with D tentatively TRBD1 (6 bases). V lost 6 bases and J lost 1, with 12 bases in between. The CDR3 loop spans 14 amino acids. Germline CDR1 reads MNHEY; CDR2 reads SMNVEV (reference sequence). CDR3 sequence reads: CASSSLTGNTEAFF. The CDR3 coding sequence is TGTGCCAGCAGCTCCCTGACAGGGAACACTGAAGCTTTCTTT.

This clone showed up just a few times. This rearrangement joins TRBV6-6 to TRBJ1-4; D ambiguous. The CDR3 is 13 amino acids. Germline CDR1 is MNHNY and CDR2 is SVGAGI (reference sequence). Trimming left V 7 bases short and J 8 bases short, with 14 bases between. In DNA form, the CDR3 reads TGTGCCAGCACCCTCAAGTTCGGGGAAAAACTGTTTTTT. Its protein product is CASTLKFGEKLFF.

This chain links TRBV4-1 with TRBJ1-1, with 10 bases that match TRBD1. This CDR3 has 15 amino acids. Germline V lookup: CDR1 MGHRA, CDR2 YSYEKL. With V trimmed by 1 base and J by 3 bases, 2 bases remained unmatched. CDR3 sequence reads: CASSQGQGAYTEAFF. Written as DNA, the CDR3 is TGCGCCAGCAGCCAAGGACAGGGGGCATACACTGAAGCTTTCTTT.

The rearrangement joins TRBV5-1 to TRBJ1-1; 7 nucleotides align to TRBD1. CDR1 is SGHRS and CDR2 is YFSETQ in the germline V gene. The CDR3 length is 14 residues. J lost 11 bases, V lost 0 bases, and 10 bases had no gene match. The CDR3 sequence is CASSLGSLQGRAFF. In DNA, the CDR3 is TGCGCCAGCAGCTTGGGCTCCTTACAGGGGCGCGCTTTCTTT.

Judged by abundance, this clone is medium-sized. The chain couples TRBV19 to TRBJ1-1; 7 bases line up with TRBD1. This CDR3 has 13 residues. Germline CDR1 LNHDA, CDR2 SQIVND (reference sequence). V gave up 3 bases and J gave up 7 bases; unmatched junction bases: 5. The CDR3 sequence: CASSIGQGVEAFF. The CDR3 DNA reads as TGTGCCAGTAGTATCGGCCAGGGGGTTGAAGCTTTCTTT.

The chain employs TRBV19 and TRBJ2-3; D remains ambiguous. V was cut by 5 bases and J by 4 bases, with 10 bases left in between. The CDR3 sequence is 13 residues long. Germline V gene lookup returns CDR1 LNHDA and CDR2 SQIVND (reference sequence). CDR3 sequence: CASSSTVPDTQYF. The CDR3 nucleotides are TGTGCCAGTAGTTCTACAGTCCCAGATACGCAGTATTTT.

V usage is TRBV4-2 and J usage is TRBJ1-3, with 7 bases lining up with TRBD1. CDR1 and CDR2 from the germline V gene are LGHNA and YNFKEQ. The CDR3 is 15 amino acids. J lost 1 base, V lost 4 bases, and 4 bases had no gene match. CDR3 coding DNA: TGTGCCAGCAGCCTAAGACAGGGATCTGGAAACACCATATATTTT. It specifies CASSLRQGSGNTIYF.

This chain uses TRBV19 with TRBJ1-2; 8 bases line up with TRBD1. Looked up from germline, CDR1 is LNHDA and CDR2 is SQIVND (reference sequence). J lost 10 bases, V lost 6 bases, and 10 bases had no gene match. There are 13 residues in the CDR3. CDR3 nucleotide sequence: TGTGCCAGTAGCAAGACAGGGGAGTATTTCTACACCTTC. It yields the protein CASSKTGEYFYTF.

The chain employs TRBV10-3 and TRBJ2-2; 7 nucleotides line up with TRBD1. Germline lookup yields CDR1 ENHRY and CDR2 SYGVKD. CDR3 size: 12 residues. V lost 6 bases, J lost 6 bases, and 1 base stayed unmatched. CDR3 residues: CAISTGAGELFF. CDR3 sequence (DNA): TGTGCCATCAGCACAGGGGCCGGGGAGCTGTTTTTT.

V gene TRBV15 combines with J gene TRBJ2-5, with TRBD2 matching 12 bases. The germline V gene encodes CDR1 LNHNV and CDR2 YYDKDF (reference sequence). Trimming took 3 bases from V and 7 from J; bases not matched to a gene: 9. This CDR3 has 16 amino acids. The DNA for the CDR3 is TGTGCCACCAGCAGTCCCGGGACTAGCGGGTTCCGGACCCAGTACTTC. Residues: CATSSPGTSGFRTQYF.

The chain employs TRBV6-5 and TRBJ2-2, with D perhaps TRBD2 (7 bases). The CDR3 is made up of 14 amino acids. Germline V CDR1 and CDR2: MNHEY, SVGAGI. The V end lost 2 bases, the J end lost 4 bases, and 8 bases lay between the germline ends. Written as DNA, the CDR3 is TGTGCCAGCAGTTACAGGGGGGGCACCGGGGAGCTGTTTTTT. Its protein product is CASSYRGGTGELFF.

V usage is TRBV5-1 and J usage is TRBJ2-1; 13 nucleotides line up with TRBD2. In germline, CDR1 is SGHRS, CDR2 YFSETQ. The CDR3 is made up of 16 amino acids. J lost 1 base, V lost 4 bases, and 2 bases had no gene match. In DNA form, the CDR3 reads TGCGCCAGCAGCCCGACTAGCGGGAGGTCCTACAATGAGCAGTTCTTC. This codes for CASSPTSGRSYNEQFF.

This clone was seen more than once but under ten times. A junction boundary mismatches the germline segment, possibly from a read error. This sequence joins TRBV18 and TRBJ2-2; D call uncertain. There are 13 residues in the CDR3. Germline V gives CDR1 KGHSH, CDR2 LQKENI. The CDR3 protein is CASSPPNSGELFF. CDR3 DNA sequence: TGTGCCAGCTCACCACCTAACAGCGGGGAGCTGTTTTTT.

The chain combines TRBV10-3 with TRBJ2-1, with no clear D. The V and J ends lost 4 bases and 8 bases respectively, with 6 bases between them. The CDR3 length is 11 residues. CDR1 ENHRY and CDR2 SYGVKD come from the germline V gene. CDR3 nucleotides: TGTGCCATCAGTGTTTTCGATGAGCAGTTCTTC. This sequence encodes CAISVFDEQFF.

This clone was detected once. The V gene is TRBV6-5, the J gene TRBJ1-5, with D perhaps TRBD1 (5 bases). V dropped 0 bases and J dropped 9 bases, with 15 bases sitting between them. This CDR3 comprises 15 residues. Germline assignment: CDR1 MNHEY and CDR2 SVGAGI. In DNA form, the CDR3 reads TGTGCCAGCAGTTACTCGAGACAAGGGGATCGGCCCCAGCATTTT. Its protein product is CASSYSRQGDRPQHF.